These T cell receptor beta chains were read from a single sample in a study of blood T cells in healthy people across ages. TCRdb itself ran the 5' RACE reads through MiXCR, one entry per CDR3 protein. The table shows approximately 690,000 distinct CDR3 sequences, with roughly 50% occurring only once. Sequenced input: blood. The receptors were sampled from a man in his sixties in good health. Each CDR3 is given with its conserved first and last residue. The D gene is left open where the match is weak. Clone size is stated in some rows and not others, as once, few, many or a class when expanded.

TRBV19	TRBD2	TRBJ2-1	.	TGTGCCAGTAGCCCCGAAGCGGGAGTGGTAGACAATGAGCAGTTCTTC	CASSPEAGVVDNEQFF
TRBV7-2	.	TRBJ2-3	.	TGTGCCAGCAGCCCGGACTACCTTAACACAGATACGCAGTATTTT	CASSPDYLNTDTQYF
TRBV3-1	.	TRBJ1-2	.	TGTGCCAGCAGCCAAGAAGCGACAGTTAACTATGGCTACACCTTC	CASSQEATVNYGYTF
TRBV5-1	.	TRBJ2-2	.	TGCGCCAGCAGCTTCGACATCAACACCGGGGAGCTGTTTTTT	CASSFDINTGELFF
TRBV20-1	TRBD1	TRBJ2-6	.	TGCAGTGCTAGAGATGGGGGGACAGGAGCCTCTGGGGCCAACGTCCTGACTTTC	CSARDGGTGASGANVLTF
TRBV5-1	TRBD1	TRBJ2-7	few	TGCGCCAGCAGCTTGGCTCCGGGACAGCAAAGGGAGCAGTACTTC	CASSLAPGQQREQYF
TRBV6-1	TRBD2	TRBJ2-7	.	TGTGCCAGCAATCCGGGACTAGCGGGCTACAATGAGCAGTACTTC	CASNPGLAGYNEQYF
TRBV4-2	.	TRBJ2-1	.	TGTGCCAGCAGCCAAGATGGGGGCAATGAGCAGTTCTTC	CASSQDGGNEQFF
TRBV7-9	.	TRBJ2-7	.	TGTGCCAGCAGCCACCCCGGTGCAGACACCTACGAGCAGTACTTC	CASSHPGADTYEQYF
TRBV4-1	TRBD1	TRBJ2-6	few	TGCGCCAGCAGCCGAATGACAGGGGTGACAGCCAACGTCCTGACTTTC	CASSRMTGVTANVLTF
TRBV29-1	.	TRBJ2-3	.	TGCAGCGTTGCGGCAGGCGAGGGCACAGATACGCAGTATTTT	CSVAAGEGTDTQYF
TRBV3-1	.	TRBJ2-1	.	TGTGCCAGCAGCCAAGGGCCAGGGCTTTTCAATGAGCAGTTCTTC	CASSQGPGLFNEQFF
TRBV7-9	TRBD1	TRBJ2-7	.	TGTGCCAGCAGCTTGGTACAGGGGGTAAACGAGCAGTACTTC	CASSLVQGVNEQYF
TRBV5-1	.	TRBJ2-5	.	TGCGCCAGCAGCGGGGGAGCGCAGTACCAAGAGACCCAGTACTTC	CASSGGAQYQETQYF
TRBV20-1	.	TRBJ2-3	.	TGCAGTGCTAGAGTTGGGCTAGGTGGGGCAGATACGCAGTATTTT	CSARVGLGGADTQYF
TRBV7-2	.	TRBJ2-7	few	TGTGCCAGCAGCTTATCGATCGGGACGCCCTTCTACGAGCAGTACTTC	CASSLSIGTPFYEQYF
TRBV5-1	.	TRBJ2-2	.	TGCGCCAGCAGTGCGGAGCCGAGCTCCAACACCGGGGAGCTGTTTTTT	CASSAEPSSNTGELFF
TRBV20-1	TRBD1	TRBJ1-6	.	TGCAGTGCTAGGGGGACAGGGCTCGCGGGGTCACCCCTCCACTTT	CSARGTGLAGSPLHF
TRBV12-3/TRBV12-4	.	TRBJ2-7	.	TGTGCCAGCAGTTTCCGCGGGTTCTCCGAGCAGTACTTC	CASSFRGFSEQYF
TRBV4-2	.	TRBJ1-2	.	TGTGCCAGCAGCCAAGATTCGACAGCGAGAGGCTACACCTTC	CASSQDSTARGYTF
TRBV7-6	TRBD2	TRBJ2-7	.	TGTGCCAGCACCCCCGGGACTAGCGGGTCGTACGAGCAGTACTTC	CASTPGTSGSYEQYF
TRBV3-1	.	TRBJ2-7	few	TGTGCCAGCAGCCAAGTCGGCGAGCAGTACTTC	CASSQVGEQYF
TRBV7-9	TRBD1	TRBJ2-3	once	TGTGCCAGCAGCCCAGGGACAGGGGAGGGCGGTACGCAGTATTTT	CASSPGTGEGGTQYF
TRBV7-2	TRBD2	TRBJ2-5	.	TGTGCCAGCAGCTCCGGGGGGTCCTATGAGACCCAGTACTTC	CASSSGGSYETQYF
TRBV15	.	TRBJ2-7	.	TGTGCCACCAGCATAGAGGGTGGGGAGACCCGGTACTTC	CATSIEGGETRYF
TRBV9	.	TRBJ2-7	.	TGTGCCAGCAGCGTTTCGGGGGAACGCTACGAGCAGTACTTC	CASSVSGERYEQYF
TRBV15	.	TRBJ2-6	once	TGTGCCACCGTCTCGAGTAGGAGGAGCTCTGGGGCCAACGTCCTGACTTTC	CATVSSRRSSGANVLTF
TRBV29-1	TRBD1	TRBJ1-4	.	TGCAGCGTGAGGACGACAGGGGTAGGCGAAAAACTGTTTTTT	CSVRTTGVGEKLFF
TRBV2	.	TRBJ2-5	.	TGTGCCAGCAGGCTGCTTACGGAGACCCAGTACTTC	CASRLLTETQYF
TRBV7-2	.	TRBJ2-2	.	TGTGCCAGCAGCTACAGGGGAGGTCCCGGGGAGCTGTTTTTT	CASSYRGGPGELFF
TRBV6-1	.	TRBJ1-1	.	TGTGCCAGCAGGGACGGGTTGTGGAACACTGAAGCTTTCTTT	CASRDGLWNTEAFF
TRBV6-6	.	TRBJ2-1	.	TGTGCCAGCAGCCGGACGGTCCGCTACAATGAGCAGTTCTTC	CASSRTVRYNEQFF